A selection of T cell receptor beta chains follows, all from one sample in a study of cytomegalovirus exposure and HLA in healthy donors. Data came from immunoSEQ multiplex PCR; TCRdb stores just in-frame clones and leaves some out. The table records 95,000 to 100,000 clones, 60% to 80% of them present only once. The sequenced material came from PBMCs. All receptors derive from a woman in her sixties or seventies in good health and CMV-seropositive. Both conserved end residues are trimmed from each CDR3.

TRBJ2-1 TRBV30 12 ALTIKRGPNEQF
TRBJ1-1 TRBV7-7 11 ASSHGTDTEAF
TRBJ1-5 TRBV5-6 12 ASSLSSRGQPQH
TRBJ2-1 TRBV4-1 14 ASSQDGASGGNEQF
TRBJ2-7 TRBV7-9 11 ASSRQGNYEQY
TRBJ1-4 TRBV9 13 ASSATGAYNEKLF
TRBJ2-3 TRBV30 9 AWSDFHTQY
TRBJ2-5 TRBV7-6 13 ASSLARTGRETQY
TRBJ2-7 TRBV30 21 AWSVKLGQGNFFTKLSSYEQY
TRBJ2-7 TRBV5-8 10 ASSYARGASR
TRBJ1-3 TRBV4-1 14 ASSPFRQGTGNTIY
TRBJ2-5 TRBV28 9 ASSIRDSLN
TRBJ1-2 TRBV27 11 ASSSQGLHGYT
TRBJ1-1 TRBV18 10 ASSRENTEAF
TRBJ2-7 TRBV19 12 ASSIMGRAGEQY
TRBJ2-2 TRBV29-1 11 SVKGQGAGELF
TRBJ2-2 TRBV10-1 11 ASSGHRTGELF
TRBJ1-1 TRBV21-1 17 ASSKVKLAELSMNTEAF